These T cell receptor beta chains were read from a single sample in a study of spatial heterogeneity in lung cancer. TCRdb reprocessed the 5' RACE reads via MiXCR and lists one record per CDR3 protein. This sample has tens of thousands of distinct CDR3 sequences, with roughly a fifth found just once. Specimen: PBMCs, collected at follow-up. The receptors were gathered from a male donor with early-stage non-small cell lung cancer. The CDR3 runs from the conserved cysteine through the conserved F or W. The order of the fields is CDR3 protein, CDR3 DNA, V gene, clone size, J gene, D gene. D genes are given only for firm matches. Rows give clone size only sometimes, using once, few, many, or a class for an expanded clone.

CDR3aa: CASSFRGGPSPLHF
CDR3nt: TGTGCCAGCAGTTTTAGAGGAGGACCTTCACCCCTCCACTTT
v_gene: TRBV27
abundance: once
j_gene: TRBJ1-6
d_gene: NA

CDR3aa: CASSEPAKNIQYF
CDR3nt: TGTGCCAGCAGTGAACCCGCCAAAAACATTCAGTACTTC
v_gene: TRBV2
abundance: few
j_gene: TRBJ2-4
d_gene: NA

CDR3aa: CASSPAGAKNIQYF
CDR3nt: TGTGCCAGCAGCCCCGCGGGGGCCAAAAACATTCAGTACTTC
v_gene: TRBV7-9
abundance: NA
j_gene: TRBJ2-4
d_gene: NA

CDR3aa: CASSLRDLGTDTQYF
CDR3nt: TGTGCCAGCAGCTTGAGGGACCTGGGCACAGATACGCAGTATTTT
v_gene: TRBV5-4
abundance: few
j_gene: TRBJ2-3
d_gene: NA

CDR3aa: CASSPQANYGYTF
CDR3nt: TGTGCCAGCTCACCACAGGCTAACTATGGCTACACCTTC
v_gene: TRBV18
abundance: NA
j_gene: TRBJ1-2
d_gene: NA

CDR3aa: CSVEAGQGLGNTIYF
CDR3nt: TGCAGCGTTGAAGCCGGACAGGGGTTGGGAAACACCATATATTTT
v_gene: TRBV29-1
abundance: NA
j_gene: TRBJ1-3
d_gene: TRBD1

CDR3aa: CASSRDRGWNTEAFF
CDR3nt: TGTGCCAGCTCCAGGGACAGGGGTTGGAACACTGAAGCTTTCTTT
v_gene: TRBV18
abundance: NA
j_gene: TRBJ1-1
d_gene: TRBD1

CDR3aa: CASSSGQGTTNEQFF
CDR3nt: TGTGCCAGCAGCTCGGGGCAGGGAACTACCAATGAGCAGTTCTTC
v_gene: TRBV3-1
abundance: few
j_gene: TRBJ2-1
d_gene: NA

CDR3aa: CSASDPGMVKNIQYF
CDR3nt: TGCAGTGCTAGTGATCCGGGGATGGTCAAAAACATTCAGTACTTC
v_gene: TRBV20-1
abundance: few
j_gene: TRBJ2-4
d_gene: NA

CDR3aa: CASGGERGRAYNEQFF
CDR3nt: TGTGCCAGCGGGGGGGAGCGGGGGAGAGCCTACAATGAGCAGTTCTTC
v_gene: TRBV6-1
abundance: few
j_gene: TRBJ2-1
d_gene: TRBD2

CDR3aa: CASSLNRGGTEAFF
CDR3nt: TGTGCCAGCAGCTTGAACAGGGGTGGGACTGAAGCTTTCTTT
v_gene: TRBV5-6
abundance: many
j_gene: TRBJ1-1
d_gene: TRBD1

CDR3aa: CASSLTSGRISYEQYF
CDR3nt: TGTGCCAGCAGCCTAACCAGCGGGAGAATCTCCTACGAGCAGTACTTC
v_gene: TRBV4-2
abundance: NA
j_gene: TRBJ2-7
d_gene: TRBD2

CDR3aa: CASSFDGWSPLHF
CDR3nt: TGTGCCAGCAGCTTCGATGGGTGGTCACCCCTCCACTTT
v_gene: TRBV7-9
abundance: few
j_gene: TRBJ1-6
d_gene: NA

CDR3aa: CASSSGPKNTDTQYF
CDR3nt: TGCGCCAGCAGCTCCGGTCCGAAGAACACAGATACGCAGTATTTT
v_gene: TRBV5-1
abundance: NA
j_gene: TRBJ2-3
d_gene: NA

CDR3aa: CASSQGTMVSPLHF
CDR3nt: TGTGCCAGCAGCCAAGGGACGATGGTATCACCCCTCCACTTT
v_gene: TRBV14
abundance: NA
j_gene: TRBJ1-6
d_gene: NA

CDR3aa: CAIGQGAGQETQYF
CDR3nt: TGTGCCATCGGACAGGGGGCCGGGCAAGAGACCCAGTACTTC
v_gene: TRBV10-3
abundance: few
j_gene: TRBJ2-5
d_gene: TRBD1

CDR3aa: CASSFVRTSDEQYF
CDR3nt: TGTGCCAGCAGCTTCGTACGGACTAGCGACGAGCAGTACTTC
v_gene: TRBV7-2
abundance: NA
j_gene: TRBJ2-7
d_gene: TRBD2

CDR3aa: CASSHSTLLAGYNEQFF
CDR3nt: TGCGCCAGCAGCCACTCTACACTACTAGCGGGATACAATGAGCAGTTCTTC
v_gene: TRBV4-1
abundance: NA
j_gene: TRBJ2-1
d_gene: TRBD2

CDR3aa: CAWSTGPYEQYF
CDR3nt: TGTGCCTGGAGTACAGGCCCTTACGAGCAGTACTTC
v_gene: TRBV30
abundance: many
j_gene: TRBJ2-7
d_gene: NA

CDR3aa: CASSVSAGGSSTDTQYF
CDR3nt: TGTGCCAGCAGCGTCTCAGCGGGAGGCTCTAGCACAGATACGCAGTATTTT
v_gene: TRBV9
abundance: NA
j_gene: TRBJ2-3
d_gene: TRBD2

CDR3aa: CASSLRGRTDTQYF
CDR3nt: TGTGCCAGCAGCTTAAGGGGAAGAACAGATACGCAGTATTTT
v_gene: TRBV7-3
abundance: few
j_gene: TRBJ2-3
d_gene: NA

CDR3aa: CASSRTSGPSYEQYF
CDR3nt: TGTGCCAGCAGCCGGACTAGCGGACCCTCCTACGAGCAGTACTTC
v_gene: TRBV11-1
abundance: few
j_gene: TRBJ2-7
d_gene: TRBD2

CDR3aa: CASSQEIGRVEQYF
CDR3nt: TGCGCCAGCAGCCAAGAGATAGGGCGGGTGGAGCAGTACTTC
v_gene: TRBV4-1
abundance: many
j_gene: TRBJ2-7
d_gene: NA

CDR3aa: CASSNAGRQETQYF
CDR3nt: TGTGCCAGTAGTAATGCGGGACGGCAAGAGACCCAGTACTTC
v_gene: TRBV19
abundance: NA
j_gene: TRBJ2-5
d_gene: NA

CDR3aa: CASSYEGRTEAFF
CDR3nt: TGTGCCAGCAGTTACGAGGGGCGAACTGAAGCTTTCTTT
v_gene: TRBV6-6
abundance: few
j_gene: TRBJ1-1
d_gene: NA

CDR3aa: CASRILAGGHEQYF
CDR3nt: TGTGCCAGCAGGATACTAGCGGGAGGGCACGAGCAGTACTTC
v_gene: TRBV27
abundance: NA
j_gene: TRBJ2-7
d_gene: TRBD2

CDR3aa: CASSGTGGLTQYF
CDR3nt: TGCGCCAGCAGCGGGACAGGGGGCCTGACCCAGTACTTC
v_gene: TRBV5-1
abundance: NA
j_gene: TRBJ2-5
d_gene: TRBD1

CDR3aa: CASSLRTSGNYEQYF
CDR3nt: TGTGCCAGCAGCTTACGGACTAGCGGGAACTACGAGCAGTACTTC
v_gene: TRBV7-8
abundance: many
j_gene: TRBJ2-7
d_gene: TRBD2

CDR3aa: CASSLQQGQGEQFF
CDR3nt: TGTGCCAGCAGCTTACAACAGGGGCAGGGAGAGCAGTTCTTC
v_gene: TRBV7-7
abundance: NA
j_gene: TRBJ2-1
d_gene: TRBD1

CDR3aa: CSAYSGTASGELFF
CDR3nt: TGCAGTGCTTACTCCGGGACGGCGTCCGGGGAGCTGTTTTTT
v_gene: TRBV20-1
abundance: NA
j_gene: TRBJ2-2
d_gene: NA

CDR3aa: CASSPMTGELFF
CDR3nt: TGTGCCAGCTCACCAATGACCGGGGAGCTGTTTTTT
v_gene: TRBV18
abundance: few
j_gene: TRBJ2-2
d_gene: NA

CDR3aa: CASSYGAHTGELFF
CDR3nt: TGTGCCAGCAGTTACGGGGCTCACACCGGGGAGCTGTTTTTT
v_gene: TRBV6-5
abundance: NA
j_gene: TRBJ2-2
d_gene: NA

CDR3aa: CASSLISVWGLTSTDTQYF
CDR3nt: TGTGCCAGCAGTTTGATAAGCGTGTGGGGACTAACTAGCACAGATACGCAGTATTTT
v_gene: TRBV12-3/TRBV12-4
abundance: many
j_gene: TRBJ2-3
d_gene: TRBD2

CDR3aa: CSVGDRASPLHF
CDR3nt: TGCAGCGTGGGGGACAGGGCTTCACCCCTCCACTTT
v_gene: TRBV29-1
abundance: few
j_gene: TRBJ1-6
d_gene: TRBD1